Each of the 30 T cell receptor beta chains below was sequenced from the same sample in a study of T-cell reconstitution after alpha-beta-depleted transplantation in children. Unique molecular identifiers were incorporated into the prepared TCRbeta library. MiXCR was run by TCRdb on the PCR reads, yielding one entry per CDR3 protein. This sample has 500,000 to 650,000 distinct CDR3 sequences; more than 9.5% occur once, and the top ten carry about 14%. The material sequenced was PBMCs, mostly from graft donor cells, taken 180 days after TCRalphabeta/CD19-depleted stem cell transplant. The receptors here all came from a female patient between 2 and 10 years old who had a stem cell transplant for aplastic anemia, so the T cells may come from the graft donor.

The V call is TRBV6-5, the J call TRBJ2-5, with D tentatively TRBD2 (5 bases). This CDR3 contains 14 residues. Germline V gives CDR1 MNHEY, CDR2 SVGAGI. V gave up 1 base and J gave up 2 bases, with 8 bases separating them. CDR3: CASSYYGMQETQYF. As DNA, the CDR3 is TGTGCCAGCAGTTACTACGGGATGCAAGAGACCCAGTACTTC.

The chain carries TRBV6-2 or TRBV6-3 and TRBJ1-5; D may be TRBD1 (5 bases). Germline values: CDR1 MNHEY, CDR2 SVGEGT. The V end lost 6 bases, the J end lost 2 bases, and 17 bases lay between the germline ends. The CDR3 runs 16 residues. CDR3 protein: CASRPHVGVGNQPQHF. DNA of the CDR3: TGTGCCAGCAGGCCCCATGTGGGGGTTGGCAATCAGCCCCAGCATTTT.

This clonotype has more than one count but fewer than ten. This chain uses TRBV29-1 with TRBJ2-1; TRBD2 agrees at 7 bases. CDR1 SQVTM and CDR2 ANQGSEA come from the germline V gene. V dropped 6 bases and J dropped 6; count of bases not matched to a gene: 11. The CDR3 loop spans 14 amino acids. The chain's CDR3 is CSVGGRERFNEQFF. For the CDR3, the DNA is TGCAGCGTCGGAGGGCGGGAGCGGTTCAATGAGCAGTTCTTC.

The chain links TRBV28 to TRBJ1-4, with D perhaps matching TRBD1 (5 bases). Trimming removed 1 base from V and 6 bases from J, with 9 bases in between. This CDR3 is 14 amino acids long. The germline gives CDR1 MDHEN, CDR2 SYDVKM. The CDR3 is CASSLFGRDEKLFF. For the CDR3, the DNA is TGTGCCAGCAGTTTATTCGGCAGGGATGAAAAACTGTTTTTT.

This clonotype occurred a few times. This chain connects TRBV12-3 or TRBV12-4 to TRBJ2-7; 13 bases fit TRBD2. CDR3 length equals 15 residues. After removal of 6 bases from V and 6 bases from J, the junction contained 8 bases not matched to a gene. CDR3 nucleotides: TGTGCCAGCAGCCTTACTAGCGGGAGGGGGCTCGAGCAGTACTTC. Protein product: CASSLTSGRGLEQYF.

The chain recombines TRBV27 with TRBJ2-3, with 8 nucleotides matching TRBD2. Losses at the gene ends were 3 bases for V and 6 bases for J; bases not matched to a gene: 8. Germline V gives CDR1 MNHEY, CDR2 SMNVEV (reference sequence). The CDR3 loop spans 15 amino acids. The CDR3 DNA sequence: TGTGCCAGCAGTTTGAAGCGGGAGAAGGAGGATACGCAGTATTTT. It encodes CASSLKREKEDTQYF.

This clonotype was seen a few times. The chain couples TRBV7-2 to TRBJ1-1; unclear D gene. This CDR3 has 15 residues. CDR1 and CDR2 from the germline V gene are SGHTA and FQGNSA. With 2 bases removed from V and 4 bases from J, the gap between germline ends came to 14 bases. CDR3 loop: CASSLISGSGTEAFF. As DNA, the CDR3 is TGTGCCAGCAGCTTAATTTCCGGGTCGGGCACTGAAGCTTTCTTT.

This chain connects TRBV29-1 to TRBJ1-1, with D possibly matching TRBD1 (6 bases). The ends were cut back, 7 bases at V and 0 bases at J, with 15 bases in the middle. In germline, CDR1 is SQVTM, CDR2 ANQGSEA. The CDR3 totals 14 residues. CDR3 protein: CSGTRDTLNTEAFF. The CDR3 region has the DNA TGCAGCGGGACCCGGGACACTTTGAACACTGAAGCTTTCTTT. Full variable domain (remainder filled in from reference TRBV29-1 and TRBJ1-1): SAVISQKPSRDICQRGTSLTIQCQVDSQVTMMFWYRQQPGQSLTLIATANQGSEATYESGFVIDKFPISRPNLTFSTLTVSNMSPEDSSIYLCSGTRDTLNTEAFFGQGTRLTVV.

V is TRBV5-1 and J is TRBJ2-3, with unresolved D. Trimming cost V 0 bases and J 2 bases, with 10 bases left between them. The CDR3 has 15 amino acids. In germline, CDR1 is SGHRS, CDR2 YFSETQ. CDR3 DNA sequence: TGCGCCAGCAGCTTGGCCTCGGATTTCACAGATACGCAGTATTTT. Amino acid sequence: CASSLASDFTDTQYF.

The chain carries TRBV4-1 and TRBJ2-1; 9 bases map to TRBD1. This CDR3 has 17 residues. The ends lost 6 bases at V and 1 base at J; junction bases unmatched: 10. The germline CDR1 and CDR2 sequences are MGHRA and YSYEKL. This CDR3 reads CASSPDRGPLSYNEQFF. The CDR3 bases are TGCGCCAGCAGTCCGGACAGGGGCCCCTTATCCTACAATGAGCAGTTCTTC.

The V gene is TRBV7-9, the J gene TRBJ1-4; 12 bases are shared with TRBD1. J gave up 4 bases and V 5 bases, and 8 bases lay outside the gene matches. This CDR3 has 17 residues. The germline CDR1 and CDR2 sequences are SEHNR and FQNEAQ (reference sequence). CDR3 sequence: CASSRPGQGARNEKLFF. The CDR3 DNA is TGTGCCAGCAGCCGACCGGGACAGGGGGCCCGTAATGAAAAACTGTTTTTT.

The chain links TRBV28 to TRBJ2-1; possible D gene TRBD1, 7 bases. The CDR3 extends over 17 amino acids. CDR1 and CDR2 (germline): MDHEN, SYDVKM. Trimming took 5 bases from V and 6 from J, leaving 23 bases between them. Here the CDR3 reads CASSKGRGGQVVNEQFF. The CDR3 DNA reads TGTGCCAGCAGTAAGGGCAGGGGAGGACAGGTCGTCAATGAGCAGTTCTTC.

This clonotype was detected many times. The genes are TRBV20-1 and TRBJ2-4; D gene uncertain. Trimming stripped 4 bases from V and 6 bases from J, with 19 bases between. The CDR3 loop spans 15 amino acids. Germline V lookup: CDR1 DFQATT, CDR2 SNEGSKA (reference sequence). CDR3 in amino acids: CSATPRERVGNIQYF. The CDR3 DNA reads TGCAGTGCTACCCCTCGAGAAAGGGTCGGAAACATTCAGTACTTC.

This clonotype occurred many times. This chain connects TRBV20-1 to TRBJ2-7; D gene unclear. Trimming took 3 bases from V and 5 from J, leaving 26 bases between them. The CDR3 runs to 17 residues. Germline V CDR1 and CDR2: DFQATT, SNEGSKA (reference sequence). The CDR3 DNA sequence: TGCAGTGCTAGCCGCAGCCATCGCACACTACGCGGCCACGAGCAGTACTTC. Translation gives CSASRSHRTLRGHEQYF.

This clonotype occurred a few times. The chain uses TRBV9 and TRBJ2-2, with 11 bases fitting TRBD2. V trimming: 1 base; J trimming: 3 bases; junction bases outside the gene matches: 2. The CDR3 runs 16 residues. From germline, CDR1 is SGDLS and CDR2 YYNGEE. CDR3 protein: CASSVLAGGHTGELFF. As DNA, the CDR3 is TGTGCCAGCAGCGTATTAGCGGGAGGGCACACCGGGGAGCTGTTTTTT.

The genes are TRBV3-1 and TRBJ2-5, with unresolved D. The CDR3 has 17 amino acids. The V gene's germline CDR1 is LGHDT and CDR2 YNNKEL (reference sequence). V lost 0 bases and J 0 bases, leaving 14 bases between the germline ends. The CDR3 loop reads CASSQEGAYKYQETQYF. The DNA for the CDR3 is TGTGCCAGCAGCCAAGAAGGAGCTTACAAGTACCAAGAGACCCAGTACTTC.

This clonotype was found many times. This chain connects TRBV28 to TRBJ2-4; 7 positions agree with TRBD2. J lost 8 bases, V lost 6 bases, and 10 bases had no gene match. The CDR3 runs to 14 residues. Germline V gene lookup returns CDR1 MDHEN and CDR2 SYDVKM. The CDR3 is CASRLTSTTYIQYF. In DNA form, the CDR3 reads TGTGCCAGCAGGCTGACTAGCACGACATACATTCAGTACTTC.

The chain carries TRBV9 and TRBJ2-2; TRBD2 agrees at 12 bases. The germline V gene has CDR1 SGDLS and CDR2 YYNGEE. Unmatched junction bases numbered 10, after V lost 0 bases and J lost 7 bases. CDR3 length: 18 residues. The CDR3 DNA sequence: TGTGCCAGCAGCGTAGTCTCCTCTGGACTAGCGGGAATCGGGGAGCTGTTTTTT. Its protein product is CASSVVSSGLAGIGELFF.

The chain combines TRBV12-3 or TRBV12-4 with TRBJ2-1; 8 bases align to TRBD2. V lost 3 bases and J lost 2; bases outside the gene matches: 12. The CDR3 has 18 amino acids. CDR3 bases: TGTGCCAGCAGTTTCTTAACCGGTGGGGGACTAGCCTACAATGAGCAGTTCTTC. Its protein is CASSFLTGGGLAYNEQFF.

With regard to this clonotype: The junction departs from germline at one end; a sequencing error may be responsible. The chain uses TRBV12-3 or TRBV12-4 and TRBJ2-4, with 8 bases aligning to TRBD1. The CDR3 has 15 amino acids. Here the CDR3 reads CASSLADRARNIQYF. The CDR3 DNA reads as TGTGCCAGCAGTTTGGCGGACAGGGCCAGAAACATTCAGTACTTC.

The chain is built from TRBV11-2 and TRBJ2-3; 14 bases fit TRBD2. In germline, CDR1 is SGHAT, CDR2 FQNNGV. The CDR3 runs 21 residues. The trim removed 1 base at V and 3 bases at J, leaving 15 bases unmatched. The CDR3 DNA sequence: TGTGCCAGCAGCTTAGTCCCTCCCTTCGGGACTAGCGGGAGAGAAACAGATACGCAGTATTTT. Its protein product is CASSLVPPFGTSGRETDTQYF.

This clonotype was seen ten or more times. The junction differs from germline at one of its ends, possibly a read error. The chain uses TRBV5-1 and TRBJ1-2; TRBD1 is a possible D gene (5 bases). CDR1 SGHRS and CDR2 YFSETQ come from the germline V gene. This CDR3 region has 13 residues. The chain's CDR3 is CASSLEGNYGYTF. For the CDR3, the DNA is TGTGCCAGCAGTTTGGAGGGGAACTATGGCTACACCTTC.

This clonotype came up many times. The V and J genes are TRBV20-1 and TRBJ2-3; D tentatively fits TRBD1 or TRBD2 (6 bases each). This CDR3 is 14 amino acids long. V was trimmed by 6 bases and J by 1 base, leaving 14 bases between them. The germline CDR1 and CDR2 sequences are DFQATT and SNEGSKA (reference sequence). CDR3 residues: CSATGTSGTDTQYF. The CDR3 bases are TGCAGTGCCACAGGGACTTCGGGCACAGATACGCAGTATTTT.

The chain recombines TRBV20-1 with TRBJ2-5; the D is unclear. CDR3 length: 14 amino acids. Germline-derived CDR1 and CDR2 are DFQATT and SNEGSKA (reference sequence). V was shortened by 1 base and J by 0 bases, with 9 bases between the two germline ends. The CDR3 here is CSARAISYQETQYF. The CDR3 nucleotides are TGCAGTGCTAGAGCCATATCGTACCAAGAGACCCAGTACTTC.

This clonotype was observed a few times. The chain carries TRBV7-9 and TRBJ1-2; D call uncertain. CDR3 length equals 13 residues. The germline V and J ends were trimmed by 1 base and 8 bases, with 11 bases remaining between them. CDR1 SEHNR and CDR2 FQNEAQ come from the germline V gene (reference sequence). The CDR3 DNA is TGTGCCAGCAGCTTAGACGTACTTGGGGGCTACACCTTC. As protein: CASSLDVLGGYTF.

The genes are TRBV24-1 and TRBJ1-2; TRBD1 aligns across 8 bases. The CDR3 length is 15 residues. The trim removed 3 bases at V and 4 bases at J, leaving 6 bases unmatched. The V gene's germline CDR1 is KGHDR and CDR2 SFDVKD. CDR3 in DNA: TGTGCCACCAGTGATCAAGGACAGGGCCCCTATGGCTACACCTTC. Amino acid sequence: CATSDQGQGPYGYTF.

For this clonotype: A read error may account for a junction end that differs from germline. V is TRBV20-1 and J is TRBJ2-1; D is unresolved. Germline V CDR1 and CDR2: DFQATT, SNEGSKA (reference sequence). The CDR3 length is 10 residues. The CDR3 region has the DNA TGCAGTGCTAGCTTGGATGAGCACTTCTTC. It codes for CSASLDEHFF.

This clonotype was seen many times. The chain employs TRBV7-6 and TRBJ1-1; possibly TRBD1 for D (6 bases). Germline values: CDR1 SGHVS, CDR2 FNYEAQ. V was cut by 1 base and J by 1 base, with 10 bases left in between. This CDR3 has 15 amino acids. The DNA for the CDR3 is TGTGCCAGCAGCTTAGATGGGACAAAGAACACTGAAGCTTTCTTT. Its protein product is CASSLDGTKNTEAFF.

The chain joins TRBV4-3 to TRBJ2-1, with 10 nucleotides matching TRBD2. The germline CDR1 and CDR2 sequences are LGHNA and YSLEER. V shed 2 bases and J 1 base; nucleotides not matched to a gene: 8. There are 18 residues in the CDR3. CDR3: CASSQKIVLAGSYNEQFF. CDR3 sequence (DNA): TGCGCCAGCAGCCAAAAAATCGTACTAGCGGGATCCTACAATGAGCAGTTCTTC.

The chain carries TRBV6-1 and TRBJ1-1; 10 nucleotides align to TRBD1. The ends lost 6 bases at V and 4 bases at J; junction bases unmatched: 5. Germline lookup yields CDR1 MNHNS and CDR2 SASEGT. The length of the CDR3 is 14 residues. In DNA, the CDR3 is TGTGCCAGCAGACGACAGGGGGCGGTCACTGAAGCTTTCTTT. Protein product: CASRRQGAVTEAFF.